This entry is about one T cell receptor (beta chain). This clonotype was found a few times. Which antigen it targets is not known. One base away there is no much larger clone; base qualities are not given. Ficoll-Paque density gradient centrifugation was the method used to isolate PBMCs. TCRdb shows the sequencer as Illumina NovaSeq 6000. TCRalpha and TCRbeta cDNA libraries were built by 5'RACE with constant-segment primers, adding sample barcodes and unique molecular identifiers. RNA was extracted from every sample with Trizol reagent. Amplification of the libraries took two PCR steps, and the second step added a second sample barcode plus Illumina TruSeq adapters. Sequencing of libraries was performed on an Illumina NovaSeq with 2 x 150 bp paired-end reads. In the source study's methods: The reads were demultiplexed and collapsed into UMI-guided consensus sequences using migec v1.2.7. Using mixcr v2.1.11, UMI consensuses were aligned to TRA and TRB V and J templates and then assembled into clonotypes. A clonotype was counted as expanded or contracted only when both edgeR and NoisET called the clonotype significant, with the noise models trained on biological replicates. For edgeR calls, a false discovery rate-adjusted p below 0.01 and a log2 fold-change threshold of 1 were applied. As an exploratory analysis of dynamics, max-normalized trajectories of the 1000 most abundant clonotypes were examined with PCA combined with hierarchical clustering. Each responding clone was given a CD4 or CD8 phenotype based on the CD4+ and CD8+ repertoires, which had been sequenced separately. TCRdb took the public reads, trimmed them with fastp at Q25, ran MiXCR for clone calling and kept in-frame beta chains. Under each unique CDR3 protein, matching rows form one entry showing the most common genes and DNA. The V and J calls follow TCRdb's processing rather than the paper's. The sample has about 130,000 distinct CDR3 sequences on record, approximately 15% of them singletons. The ten largest clonotypes hold approximately 4.7% of the sample.

At the junction V is shortened by 3 bases and J by 4 bases; bases outside the gene matches: 5. The CDR3 contains 15 residues, cysteine and phenylalanine counted. Just the 45-base CDR3 DNA is kept, in frame starting at base 1. Via the germline V gene (reference sequence), CDR1 is SEHNR and CDR2 FQNEAQ. This entry is derived from a study of T-cell memory formation after mild COVID-19 listed by TCRdb under 2021. Background for the entire study: Most TCR sequence clusters were specific to one of the two donors. The cohort was made up of two young adult volunteers, one female and one male, who were previously healthy. In a couple of donors, T-cell clones that expanded and contracted after mild COVID-19 were followed by sequencing TCRalpha and TCRbeta repertoires longitudinally. Beyond this particular receptor, the publication reports: SARS-CoV-2 specificity was not confirmed for the second-wave clones peaking on day 37. Contracting CD4+ clones were found mainly in CM and EM memory subsets, while CD8+ clones were enriched in EMRA. Some responding clones were detected in pre-infection memory, which suggested that pre-existing cross-reactive memory T cells had joined the SARS-CoV-2 response. Only a couple of mild cases were covered in the study, and larger cohorts including severe cases with pre-infection samples were considered necessary. Balanced CD4/CD8 phenotypes were observed for clones contracting from day 15 to 85, whereas a bias towards CD4+ was observed for a second wave of clones expanding from day 15 to 37.

The chain couples TRBV7-9 to TRBJ2-2, and 7 junction bases match TRBD1. The sequence was obtained from a man aged 18 to 35 who had mild COVID-19 (a few samples of this study predate the infection). The sample titles of this study are shuffled in the database, so cell type and time point are left out; the donor was told from shared clones. Source material: PBMCs or a T cell subset sorted from them (not recorded which). The CDR3 region has the sequence CASSFGDRSTGELFF. The sequenced DNA is TGTGCCAGCAGCTTCGGGGACAGAAGCACCGGGGAGCTGTTTTTT. The entire variable domain, with the stretches around the CDR3 drawn from the reference TRBV7-9 and TRBJ2-2 proteins, is DTGVSQNPRHKITKRGQNVTFRCDPISEHNRLYWYRQTLGQGPEFLTYFQNEAQLEKSRLLSDRFSAERPKGSFSTLEIQRTEQGDSAMYLCASSFGDRSTGELFFGEGSRLTVL.